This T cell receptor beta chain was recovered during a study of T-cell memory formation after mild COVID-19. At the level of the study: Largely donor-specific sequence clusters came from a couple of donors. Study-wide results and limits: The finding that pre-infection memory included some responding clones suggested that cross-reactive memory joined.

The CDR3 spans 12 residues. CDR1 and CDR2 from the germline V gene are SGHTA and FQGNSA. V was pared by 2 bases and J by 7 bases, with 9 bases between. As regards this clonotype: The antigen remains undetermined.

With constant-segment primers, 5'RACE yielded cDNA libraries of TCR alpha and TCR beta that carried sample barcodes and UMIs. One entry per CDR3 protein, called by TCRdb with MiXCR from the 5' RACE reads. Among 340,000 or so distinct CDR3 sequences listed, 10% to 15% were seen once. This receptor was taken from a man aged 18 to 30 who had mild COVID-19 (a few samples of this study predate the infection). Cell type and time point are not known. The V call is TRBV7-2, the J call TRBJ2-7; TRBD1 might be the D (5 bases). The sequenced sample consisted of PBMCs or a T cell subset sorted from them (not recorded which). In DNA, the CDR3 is TGTGCCAGCAGCTTACAGGGTATGGAGCAGTACTTC. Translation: CASSLQGMEQYF.